This entry concerns a single T cell receptor beta chain. The source of the sample is a study of blood T cell repertoires in COVID-19. The CDR3 has 15 residues. Germline V lookup: CDR1 SGHNT, CDR2 YYREEE (reference sequence). V shed 7 bases and J shed 0 bases, with 16 bases lying between them. Measured with immunoSEQ multiplex PCR; TCRdb has only the in-frame clones, and not every one. The sample has approximately 280,000 clones, roughly 88% seen once. Sequenced input: peripheral blood. This TCR derives from a man aged 18 to 30 with active or convalescent COVID-19. This sequence joins TRBV5-4 and TRBJ2-5, with a weak D call TRBD1 (6 bases). The CDR3 DNA sequence: TGTGCCAGCGGAGTGAAGGGGGTGAACCAAGAGACCCAGTACTTC. It encodes CASGVKGVNQETQYF.